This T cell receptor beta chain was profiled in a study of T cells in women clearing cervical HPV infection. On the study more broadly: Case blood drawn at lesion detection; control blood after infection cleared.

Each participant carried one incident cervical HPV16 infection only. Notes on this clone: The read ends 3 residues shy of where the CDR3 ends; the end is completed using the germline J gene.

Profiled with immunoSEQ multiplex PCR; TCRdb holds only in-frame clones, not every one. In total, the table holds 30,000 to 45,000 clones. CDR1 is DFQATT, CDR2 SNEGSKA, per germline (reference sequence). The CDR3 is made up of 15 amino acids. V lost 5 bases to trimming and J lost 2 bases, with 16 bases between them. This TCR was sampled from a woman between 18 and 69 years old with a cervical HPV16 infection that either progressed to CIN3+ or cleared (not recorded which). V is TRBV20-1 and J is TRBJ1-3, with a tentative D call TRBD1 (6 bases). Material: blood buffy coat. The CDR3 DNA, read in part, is TGCAGTGCTCCAAAGACCCCAGGGGCTGGAAACACC. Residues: CSAPKTPGAGNT. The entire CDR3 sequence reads CSAPKTPGAGNTIYF.